These 13 T cell receptor beta chains were sequenced from one sample in a study of blood T cell repertoires in COVID-19. Profiled with immunoSEQ multiplex PCR; TCRdb holds only in-frame clones, not every one. The table has 25,000 to 30,000 clones, about 80% seen once. The material sequenced was peripheral blood. These TCRs come from a woman in her sixties or seventies with acute or convalescent COVID-19.

The chain joins TRBV6-2 or TRBV6-3 to TRBJ1-2; tentatively, D is TRBD1 (6 bases). The germline gives CDR1 MNHEY, CDR2 SVGEGT. Trimming took 2 bases from V and 4 from J, leaving 14 bases between them. The CDR3 length is 15 residues. The CDR3 spells CASSYGPGDSYGYTF. CDR3 coding DNA: TGTGCCAGCAGTTACGGTCCAGGGGATTCCTATGGCTACACCTTC.

This chain uses TRBV13 with TRBJ2-7; 7 positions match TRBD2. V lost 6 bases, J lost 5 bases, and 16 bases stayed unmatched. Germline values: CDR1 PRHDT, CDR2 FYEKMQ (reference sequence). This CDR3 is built from 16 residues. The CDR3 DNA is TGTGCCAGCAGTTTTGTTGGGGGAGGGGCTAGGAACGAGCAGTACTTC. Its translation is CASSFVGGGARNEQYF.

The chain uses TRBV7-2 and TRBJ2-3, with D perhaps TRBD1 (6 bases). Germline assignment: CDR1 SGHTA and CDR2 FQGNSA. The CDR3 loop spans 15 amino acids. V was pared by 4 bases and J by 6 bases, with 17 bases between. CDR3 sequence (DNA): TGTGCCAGCAGCTCCACGTCTGGGGGCGGGGATACGCAGTATTTT. It specifies CASSSTSGGGDTQYF.

V is TRBV5-6 and J is TRBJ2-2; 14 positions agree with TRBD2. The V gene end was trimmed by 3 bases and the J gene end by 7 bases; junction bases not matched to a gene: 11. Per germline, CDR1 SGHDT and CDR2 YYEEEE. The CDR3 is made up of 18 amino acids. CDR3 amino acids: CASSSRPGLAGVVGELFF. The CDR3 DNA reads TGTGCCAGCAGCTCGCGACCGGGACTAGCGGGAGTAGTCGGGGAGCTGTTTTTT.

The J gene is TRBJ2-2, the V gene TRBV9; D ambiguous. Germline V gives CDR1 SGDLS, CDR2 YYNGEE. V was pared by 0 bases and J by 2 bases, with 8 bases between. There are 15 residues in the CDR3. CDR3 protein: CASSVEASNTGELFF. As DNA, the CDR3 is TGTGCCAGCAGCGTAGAAGCGTCTAACACCGGGGAGCTGTTTTTT. The full variable domain, with the rest looked up from reference TRBV9 and TRBJ2-2, is DSGVTQTPKHLITATGQRVTLRCSPRSGDLSVYWYQQSLDQGLQFLIQYYNGEERAKGNILERFSAQQFPDLHSELNLSSLELGDSALYFCASSVEASNTGELFFGEGSRLTVL.

This clone has only one observation. V and J are TRBV5-4 and TRBJ1-1, with 7 bases identical to TRBD1. The CDR3 runs 14 residues. CDR1 is SGHNT and CDR2 is YYREEE in the germline V gene (reference sequence). V gave up 4 bases and J gave up 1 base; unmatched junction bases: 4. CDR3 sequence (DNA): TGTGCCAGCAGCCCAGGACAGGCGAACACTGAAGCTTTCTTT. This gives the protein CASSPGQANTEAFF.

Details on this clone: One junction end disagrees with the germline gene, perhaps due to a read error. This chain links TRBV6-1 with TRBJ1-6; TRBD1 is a possible D gene (5 bases). There are 12 residues in the CDR3. Germline loops: CDR1 MNHNS, CDR2 SASEGT. CDR3 in amino acids: CASSELAGPYLF. The CDR3 DNA is TGTGCCAGCAGTGAATTAGCAGGGCCCTACCTCTTT.

This chain connects TRBV9 to TRBJ1-2, with D possibly TRBD1 on 6 matching bases. Trimming cost V 3 bases and J 2 bases, with 11 bases left between them. This CDR3 comprises 14 residues. Germline CDR1 SGDLS, CDR2 YYNGEE. CDR3 residues: CASSDNRANYGYTF. The CDR3, as DNA: TGTGCCAGCAGCGACAACAGGGCGAACTATGGCTACACCTTC.

The chain joins TRBV18 to TRBJ2-7, with 9 bases fitting TRBD2. CDR3 size: 14 residues. Germline CDR1 and CDR2: KGHSH and LQKENI. V gave up 3 bases and J gave up 0 bases; unmatched junction bases: 0. Here the CDR3 reads CASSPSGGSYEQYF. The CDR3 nucleotides are TGTGCCAGCTCACCTAGCGGGGGCTCCTACGAGCAGTACTTC.

This clone was detected only a few times. This chain connects TRBV28 to TRBJ1-5; D gene uncertain. The germline V gene has CDR1 MDHEN and CDR2 SYDVKM. The V end was cut by 3 bases, the J end by 12 bases, with 21 bases between. CDR3 length equals 15 residues. The CDR3: CASSLLEGSNNGQHF. The CDR3 DNA is TGTGCCAGCAGTTTGTTGGAGGGTTCCAATAACGGCCAGCATTTT.

The chain is built from TRBV27 and TRBJ1-1; D uncertain. CDR1 and CDR2 (germline): MNHEY, SMNVEV (reference sequence). V gave up 2 bases and J gave up 4 bases, with 11 bases separating them. The CDR3 is 14 residues long. CDR3 nucleotides: TGTGCCAGCAGTTTACCGGGTGAGGGCACTGAAGCTTTCTTT. This translates into CASSLPGEGTEAFF.

This rearrangement joins TRBV19 to TRBJ1-2, with 7 bases lining up with TRBD1. J was trimmed by 0 bases and V by 6 bases; bases with no gene match: 7. CDR3 length: 15 residues. Germline V gives CDR1 LNHDA, CDR2 SQIVND (reference sequence). CDR3 region: CASSADRWANYGYTF. CDR3 sequence (DNA): TGTGCCAGTAGCGCGGACAGGTGGGCTAACTATGGCTACACCTTC.

The J gene is TRBJ2-3, the V gene TRBV6-5, with D perhaps matching TRBD1 (5 bases). Germline lookup yields CDR1 MNHEY and CDR2 SVGAGI. Trimming pared 2 bases from V and 4 bases from J, leaving 7 bases between. The CDR3 is 13 amino acids. The CDR3 DNA follows: TGTGCCAGCAGTTACGAAGGGGCAGATACGCAGTATTTT. Translation gives CASSYEGADTQYF.